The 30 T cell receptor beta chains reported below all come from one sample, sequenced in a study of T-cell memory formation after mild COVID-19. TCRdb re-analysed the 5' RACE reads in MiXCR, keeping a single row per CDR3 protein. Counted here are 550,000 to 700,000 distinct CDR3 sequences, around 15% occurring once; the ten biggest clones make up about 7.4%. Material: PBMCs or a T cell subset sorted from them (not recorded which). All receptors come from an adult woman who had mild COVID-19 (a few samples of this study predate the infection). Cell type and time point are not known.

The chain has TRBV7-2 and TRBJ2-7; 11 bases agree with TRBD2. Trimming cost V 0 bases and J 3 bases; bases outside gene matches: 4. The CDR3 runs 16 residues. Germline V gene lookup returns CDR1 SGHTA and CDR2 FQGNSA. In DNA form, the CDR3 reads TGTGCCAGCAGCTTAGCGCGACTAGCGGGACGCTACGAGCAGTACTTC. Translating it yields CASSLARLAGRYEQYF.

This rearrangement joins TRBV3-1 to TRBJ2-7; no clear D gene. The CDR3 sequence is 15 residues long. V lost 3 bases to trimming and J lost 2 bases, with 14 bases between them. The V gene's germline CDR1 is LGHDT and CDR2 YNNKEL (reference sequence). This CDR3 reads CASSHPGQLTYEQYF. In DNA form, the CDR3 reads TGTGCCAGCAGCCACCCGGGCCAGCTAACCTACGAGCAGTACTTC.

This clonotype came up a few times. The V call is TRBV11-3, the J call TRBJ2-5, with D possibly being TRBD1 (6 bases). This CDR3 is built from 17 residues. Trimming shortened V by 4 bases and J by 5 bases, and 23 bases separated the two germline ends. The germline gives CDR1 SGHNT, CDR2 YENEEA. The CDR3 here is CASSYYPLGHLRETQYF. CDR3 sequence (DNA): TGTGCCAGCAGCTATTATCCCCTGGGACACCTCCGGGAGACCCAGTACTTC.

CDR3 amino acids: CASSLRGPHSRTDTQYF. The CDR3 DNA reads as TGTGCCAGCAGCCTAAGGGGGCCTCACTCTCGCACAGATACGCAGTATTTT. The chain uses TRBV7-8 and TRBJ2-3, with TRBD1 matching 7 bases. The ends lost 5 bases at V and 1 base at J; junction bases unmatched: 12. Germline assignment: CDR1 SGHVS and CDR2 FQNEAQ. The CDR3 runs to 17 residues.

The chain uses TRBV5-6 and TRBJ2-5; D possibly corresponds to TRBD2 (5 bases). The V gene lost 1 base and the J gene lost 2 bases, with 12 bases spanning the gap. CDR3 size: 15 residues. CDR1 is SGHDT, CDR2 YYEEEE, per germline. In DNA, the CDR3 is TGTGCCAGCAGCTTGATGTCTAGCCCACAAGAGACCCAGTACTTC. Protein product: CASSLMSSPQETQYF. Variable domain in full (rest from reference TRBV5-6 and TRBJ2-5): DAGVTQSPTHLIKTRGQQVTLRCSPKSGHDTVSWYQQALGQGPQFIFQYYEEEERQRGNFPDRFSGHQFPNYSSELNVNALLLGDSALYLCASSLMSSPQETQYFGPGTRLLVL.

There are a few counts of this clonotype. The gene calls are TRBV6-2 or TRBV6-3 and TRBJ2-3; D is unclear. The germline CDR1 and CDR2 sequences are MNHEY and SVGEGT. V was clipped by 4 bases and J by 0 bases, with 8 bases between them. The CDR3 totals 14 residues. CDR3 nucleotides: TGTGCCAGCAGTTTTACGGTTAGCACAGATACGCAGTATTTT. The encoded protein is CASSFTVSTDTQYF.

The CDR3 DNA follows: TGTGCCAGCAGACCCGTTGGCAGGGGTGCTGGCTACACCTTC. Its protein is CASRPVGRGAGYTF. This chain links TRBV27 with TRBJ1-2; TRBD1 might be the D (6 bases). Trimming cost V 6 bases and J 7 bases, with 18 bases left between them. Looked up from germline, CDR1 is MNHEY and CDR2 is SMNVEV (reference sequence). This CDR3 has 14 amino acids.

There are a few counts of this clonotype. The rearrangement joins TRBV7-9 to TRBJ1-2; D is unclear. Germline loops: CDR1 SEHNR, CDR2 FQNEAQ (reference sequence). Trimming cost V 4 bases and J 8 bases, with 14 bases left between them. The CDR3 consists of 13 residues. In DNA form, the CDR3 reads TGTGCCAGCAGCTCCTATAGGGTTAAGGGCTACACCTTC. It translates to CASSSYRVKGYTF.

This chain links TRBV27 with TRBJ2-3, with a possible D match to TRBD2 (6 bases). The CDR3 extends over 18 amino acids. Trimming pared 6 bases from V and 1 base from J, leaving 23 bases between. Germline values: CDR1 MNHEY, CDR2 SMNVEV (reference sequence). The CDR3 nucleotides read TGTGCCAGCAGCCCAACAACAGCTGGCGGGGCTGGCACAGATACGCAGTATTTT. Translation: CASSPTTAGGAGTDTQYF.

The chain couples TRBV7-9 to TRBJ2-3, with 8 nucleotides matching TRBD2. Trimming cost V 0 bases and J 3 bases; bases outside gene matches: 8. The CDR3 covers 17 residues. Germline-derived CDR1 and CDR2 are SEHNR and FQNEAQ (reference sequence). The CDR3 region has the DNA TGTGCCAGCAGCTTAGCGTATCGGCGGGGGGAGACAGATACGCAGTATTTT. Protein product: CASSLAYRRGETDTQYF.

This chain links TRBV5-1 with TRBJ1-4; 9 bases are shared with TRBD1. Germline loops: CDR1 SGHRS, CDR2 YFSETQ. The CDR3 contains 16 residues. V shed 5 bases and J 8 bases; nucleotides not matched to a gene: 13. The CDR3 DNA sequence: TGCGCCAGCAGGCCCTCCCGGGACAGGGCAGAGGAAAAACTGTTTTTT. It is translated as CASRPSRDRAEEKLFF.

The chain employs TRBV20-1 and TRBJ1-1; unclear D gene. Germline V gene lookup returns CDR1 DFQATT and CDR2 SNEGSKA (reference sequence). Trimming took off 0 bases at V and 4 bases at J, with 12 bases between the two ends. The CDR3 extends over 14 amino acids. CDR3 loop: CSARDGRSPTEAFF. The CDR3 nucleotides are TGCAGTGCTAGAGATGGGAGGTCCCCCACTGAAGCTTTCTTT.

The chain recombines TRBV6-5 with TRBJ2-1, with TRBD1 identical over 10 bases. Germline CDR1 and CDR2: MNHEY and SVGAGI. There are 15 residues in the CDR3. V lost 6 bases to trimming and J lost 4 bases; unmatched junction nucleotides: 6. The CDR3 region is CASRSDRGPYNEQFF. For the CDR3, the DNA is TGTGCCAGCAGGAGCGACAGGGGGCCTTACAATGAGCAGTTCTTC.

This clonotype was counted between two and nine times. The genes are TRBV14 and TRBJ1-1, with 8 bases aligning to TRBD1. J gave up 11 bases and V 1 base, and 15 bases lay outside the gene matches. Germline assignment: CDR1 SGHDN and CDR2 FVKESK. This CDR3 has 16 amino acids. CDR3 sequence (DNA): TGTGCCAGCAGCCAAGTCAGGGGGTTGACAGGGGAGAAGGCTTTCTTT. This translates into CASSQVRGLTGEKAFF.

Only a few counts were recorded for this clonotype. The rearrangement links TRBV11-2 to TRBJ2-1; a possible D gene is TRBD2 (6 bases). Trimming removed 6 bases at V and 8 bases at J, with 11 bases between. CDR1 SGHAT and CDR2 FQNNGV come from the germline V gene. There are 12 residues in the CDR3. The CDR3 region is CASRSPSDEQFF. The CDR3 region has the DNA TGTGCCAGCAGGAGCCCTAGCGATGAGCAGTTCTTC.

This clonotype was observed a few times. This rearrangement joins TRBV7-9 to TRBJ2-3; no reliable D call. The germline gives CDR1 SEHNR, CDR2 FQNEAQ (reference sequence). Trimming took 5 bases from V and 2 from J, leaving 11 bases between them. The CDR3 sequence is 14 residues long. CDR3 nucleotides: TGTGCCAGCAGCCCCCGTGGGGTCACAGATACGCAGTATTTT. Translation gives CASSPRGVTDTQYF.

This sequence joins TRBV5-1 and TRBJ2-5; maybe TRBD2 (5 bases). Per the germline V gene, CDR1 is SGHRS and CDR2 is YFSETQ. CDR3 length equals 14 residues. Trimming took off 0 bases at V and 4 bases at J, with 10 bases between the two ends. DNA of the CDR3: TGCGCCAGCAGCTTGGGGCCGGGGAGAGAGACCCAGTACTTC. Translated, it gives CASSLGPGRETQYF.

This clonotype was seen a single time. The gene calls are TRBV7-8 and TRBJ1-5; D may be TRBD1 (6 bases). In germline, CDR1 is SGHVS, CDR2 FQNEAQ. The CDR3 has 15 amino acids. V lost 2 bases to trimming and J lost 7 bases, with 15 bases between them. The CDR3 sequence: CASSLRGGRGQPQHF. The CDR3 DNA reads TGTGCCAGCAGCTTAAGGGGAGGCAGGGGACAGCCCCAGCATTTT.

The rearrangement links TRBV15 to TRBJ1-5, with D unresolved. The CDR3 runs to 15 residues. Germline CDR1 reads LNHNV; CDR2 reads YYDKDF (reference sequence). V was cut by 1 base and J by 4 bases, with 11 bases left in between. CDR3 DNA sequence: TGTGCCACCAGCAGAGTCGGAGGAAGGAATCAGCCCCAGCATTTT. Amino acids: CATSRVGGRNQPQHF.

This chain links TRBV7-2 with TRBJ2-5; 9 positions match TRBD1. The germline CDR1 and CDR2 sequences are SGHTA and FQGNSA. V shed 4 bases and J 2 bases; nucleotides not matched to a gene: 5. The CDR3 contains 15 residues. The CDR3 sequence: CASSYWTGAQETQYF. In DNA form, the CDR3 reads TGTGCCAGCAGCTACTGGACAGGGGCACAAGAGACCCAGTACTTC.

The CDR3: CASQGASYEQYF. In nucleotides, the CDR3 is TGTGCCAGCCAGGGGGCGTCCTACGAGCAGTACTTC. The chain employs TRBV7-9 and TRBJ2-7; TRBD1 agrees at 8 bases. The V segment lost 8 bases and the J segment 1 base; nucleotides outside the gene matches: 1. Germline V CDR1 and CDR2: SEHNR, FQNEAQ (reference sequence). The CDR3 spans 12 residues.

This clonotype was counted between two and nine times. The CDR3 DNA reads as TGTGCCAGCAGTTCAAATACTCCGAAGGACGGGGAGCTGTTTTTT. Its translation is CASSSNTPKDGELFF. The genes are TRBV12-3 or TRBV12-4 and TRBJ2-2; no clear D gene. This CDR3 spans 15 amino acids. Trimming stripped 4 bases from V and 7 bases from J, with 16 bases between.

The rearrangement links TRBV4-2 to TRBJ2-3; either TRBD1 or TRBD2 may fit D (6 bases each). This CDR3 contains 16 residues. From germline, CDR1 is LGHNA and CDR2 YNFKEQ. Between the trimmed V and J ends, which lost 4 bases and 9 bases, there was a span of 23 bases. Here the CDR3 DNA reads TGTGCCAGCAGCCGCCGGCCCGAGCGACTAGGGGGGACGCAGTATTTT. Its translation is CASSRRPERLGGTQYF.

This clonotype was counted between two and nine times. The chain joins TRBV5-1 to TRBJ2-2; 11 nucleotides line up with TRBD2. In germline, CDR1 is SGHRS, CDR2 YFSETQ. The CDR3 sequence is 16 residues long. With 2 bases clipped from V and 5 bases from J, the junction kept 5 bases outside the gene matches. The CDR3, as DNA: TGCGCCAGCAGCTTTAGACTAGCGGGGAAAACCGGGGAGCTGTTTTTT. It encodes CASSFRLAGKTGELFF.

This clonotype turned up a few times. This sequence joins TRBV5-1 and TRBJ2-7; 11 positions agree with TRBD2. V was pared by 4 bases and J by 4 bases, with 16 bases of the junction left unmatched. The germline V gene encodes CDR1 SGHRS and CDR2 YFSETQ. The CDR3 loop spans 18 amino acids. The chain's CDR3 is CASSAATLLAGELYEQYF. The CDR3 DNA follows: TGCGCCAGCAGCGCCGCAACTTTACTAGCGGGAGAATTGTACGAGCAGTACTTC.

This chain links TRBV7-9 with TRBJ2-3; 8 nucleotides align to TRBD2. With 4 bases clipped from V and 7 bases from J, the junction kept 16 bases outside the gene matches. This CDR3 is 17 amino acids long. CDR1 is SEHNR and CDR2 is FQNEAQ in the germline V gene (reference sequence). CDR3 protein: CASSSPPGLAGGNTQYF. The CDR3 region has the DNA TGTGCCAGCAGCTCCCCTCCCGGCCTCGCGGGAGGTAATACGCAGTATTTT.

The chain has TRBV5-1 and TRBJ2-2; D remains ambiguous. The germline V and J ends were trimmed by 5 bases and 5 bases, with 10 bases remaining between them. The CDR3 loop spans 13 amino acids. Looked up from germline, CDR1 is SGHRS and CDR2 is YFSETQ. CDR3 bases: TGCGCCAGCAGGCAGGTTCTGACCGGGGAGCTGTTTTTT. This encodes CASRQVLTGELFF.

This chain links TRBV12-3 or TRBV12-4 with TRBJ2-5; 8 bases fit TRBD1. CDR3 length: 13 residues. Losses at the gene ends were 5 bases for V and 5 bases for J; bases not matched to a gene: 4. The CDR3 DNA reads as TGTGCCAGCAGTCGCAGGGGGCGGGAGACCCAGTACTTC. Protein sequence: CASSRRGRETQYF.

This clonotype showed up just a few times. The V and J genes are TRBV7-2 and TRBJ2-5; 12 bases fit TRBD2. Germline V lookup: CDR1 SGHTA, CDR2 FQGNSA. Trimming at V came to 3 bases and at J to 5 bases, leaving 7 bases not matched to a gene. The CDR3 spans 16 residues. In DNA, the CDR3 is TGTGCCAGCAGCTTGGAGACTAGCGGGAGATGGGAGACCCAGTACTTC. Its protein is CASSLETSGRWETQYF.

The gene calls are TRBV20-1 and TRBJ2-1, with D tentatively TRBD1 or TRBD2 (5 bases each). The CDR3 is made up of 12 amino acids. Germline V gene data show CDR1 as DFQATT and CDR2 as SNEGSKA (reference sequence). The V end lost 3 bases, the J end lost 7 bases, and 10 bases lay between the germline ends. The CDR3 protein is CSASDSGNEQFF. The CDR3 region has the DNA TGCAGTGCTAGCGACAGCGGTAATGAGCAGTTCTTC.